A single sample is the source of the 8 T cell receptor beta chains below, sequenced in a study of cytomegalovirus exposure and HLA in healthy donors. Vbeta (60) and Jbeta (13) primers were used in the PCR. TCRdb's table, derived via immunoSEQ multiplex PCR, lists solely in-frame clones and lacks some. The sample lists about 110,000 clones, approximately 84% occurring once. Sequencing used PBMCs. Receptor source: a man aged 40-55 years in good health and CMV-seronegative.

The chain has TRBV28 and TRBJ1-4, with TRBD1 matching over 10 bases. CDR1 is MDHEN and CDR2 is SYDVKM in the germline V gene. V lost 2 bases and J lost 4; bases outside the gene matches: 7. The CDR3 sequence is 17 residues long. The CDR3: CASSLGSRDRGNEKLFF. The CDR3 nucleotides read TGTGCCAGCAGTTTAGGTAGCCGGGACAGGGGTAATGAAAAACTGTTTTTT.

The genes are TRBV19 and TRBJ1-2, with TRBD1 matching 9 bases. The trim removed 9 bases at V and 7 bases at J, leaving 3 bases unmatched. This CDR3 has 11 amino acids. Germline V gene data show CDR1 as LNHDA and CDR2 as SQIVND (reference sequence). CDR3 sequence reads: CASGTGLGYTF. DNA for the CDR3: TGTGCCAGCGGGACAGGGCTTGGCTACACCTTC.

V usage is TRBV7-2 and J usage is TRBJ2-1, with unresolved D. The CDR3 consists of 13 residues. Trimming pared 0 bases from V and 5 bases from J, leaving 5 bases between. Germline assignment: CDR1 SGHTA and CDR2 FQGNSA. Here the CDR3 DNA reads TGTGCCAGCAGCTTAGCCAGGCACAATGAGCAGTTCTTC. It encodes CASSLARHNEQFF.

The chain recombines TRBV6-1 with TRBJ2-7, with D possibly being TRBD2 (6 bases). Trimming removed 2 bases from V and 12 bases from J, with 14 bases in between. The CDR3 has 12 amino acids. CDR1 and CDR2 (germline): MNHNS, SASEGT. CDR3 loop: CASSETARRGYF. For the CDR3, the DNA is TGTGCCAGCAGTGAAACCGCCAGGCGGGGGTACTTC.

The CDR3 DNA follows: TGTGCCAGCAGTTTGGGGGCCACAACGGGCTACACCTTC. Its translation: CASSLGATTGYTF. The rearrangement joins TRBV28 to TRBJ1-2; D is perhaps TRBD1 (6 bases). This CDR3 comprises 13 residues. Germline CDR1 is MDHEN and CDR2 is SYDVKM. The V end was cut by 3 bases, the J end by 8 bases, with 13 bases between.

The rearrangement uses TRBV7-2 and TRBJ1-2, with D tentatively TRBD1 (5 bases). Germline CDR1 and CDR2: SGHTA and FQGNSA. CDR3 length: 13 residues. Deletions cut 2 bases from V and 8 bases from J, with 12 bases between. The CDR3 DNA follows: TGTGCCAGCAGCTTAACCCGGGGGGTCGGCTACACCTTC. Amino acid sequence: CASSLTRGVGYTF.

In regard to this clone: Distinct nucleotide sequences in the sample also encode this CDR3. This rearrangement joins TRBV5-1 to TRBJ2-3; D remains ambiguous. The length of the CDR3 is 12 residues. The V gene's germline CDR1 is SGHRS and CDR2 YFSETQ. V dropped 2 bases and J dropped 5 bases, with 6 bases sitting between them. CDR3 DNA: TGCGCCAGCAGCTTAGGCGGAGATACGCAGTATTTT. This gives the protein CASSLGGDTQYF.

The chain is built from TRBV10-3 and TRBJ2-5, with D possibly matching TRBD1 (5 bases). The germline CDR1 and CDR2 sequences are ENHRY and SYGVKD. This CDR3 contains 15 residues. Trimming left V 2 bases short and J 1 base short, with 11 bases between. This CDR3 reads CAISEGHSLQETQYF. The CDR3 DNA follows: TGTGCCATCAGTGAGGGACATAGCCTCCAAGAGACCCAGTACTTC.